Given below is one T cell receptor beta chain in context. Its antigen is not identified. Trimming cost V 3 bases and J 2 bases, with 18 bases left between them. Germline loops: CDR1 SGDLS, CDR2 YYNGEE. This CDR3 has 17 residues. The data were obtained in a study of shared clonotypes between healthy human individuals. Overall study: Per-donor plates numbered three CD4 naive, three CD4 memory, two CD8 naive and one CD8 memory. Study-wide results and caveats: Sorted-subset sequencing was shown by rarefaction to be incomplete despite large depth. All-four-donor shared clonotypes had higher generation probabilities than non-shared clonotypes did.

All the donors were Caucasian adults who lived in Nashville, Tennessee. Sequencing used immunoSEQ multiplex PCR; TCRdb keeps in-frame clones, though not all of them. The sample comprises about 680,000 clones, 55% to 85% of which are singletons, and around 2% rests with the top ten. J is TRBJ1-5 and V is TRBV9; TRBD1 might be the D (5 bases). Sequenced material: memory CD4+ T cells sorted from blood. The subset here: CD45RA-negative fraction. This sequence was found in a woman aged 30 to 39 in good health. The DNA of the CDR3 is TGTGCCAGCAGCGCGGTAAAACAGGTCGAGGGCAATCAGCCCCAGCATTTT. This codes for CASSAVKQVEGNQPQHF.